This T cell receptor beta chain was obtained from a study of T-cell memory formation after mild COVID-19. TCRdb independently ran MiXCR on the 5' RACE reads; one entry per CDR3 protein. The table lists roughly 620,000 distinct CDR3 sequences, approximately 18% of them singletons, with around 12% in the top ten. This clonotype was recorded a few times. Its specificity is not known. Study results and limitations: The study detected some responding clones in pre-infection memory, suggesting cross-reactive memory joined.

This CDR3 is built from 17 residues. Germline CDR1 LGHNA, CDR2 YSLEER. The germline V and J ends were trimmed by 0 bases and 3 bases, with 15 bases remaining between them. This sequence was found in an adult woman who had mild COVID-19 (a few samples of this study predate the infection). Cell type and time point are not known. Sequenced material: PBMCs or a T cell subset sorted from them (not recorded which). The rearrangement joins TRBV4-3 to TRBJ2-1, with no clear D. This CDR3 reads CASSQDITYSFYNEQFF. For the CDR3, the DNA is TGCGCCAGCAGCCAAGATATCACGTATTCTTTCTACAATGAGCAGTTCTTC.